This TCR beta chain was sequenced for a study of immune heterogeneity within non-small cell lung tumors. Looking at the study overall: The composition of the tumors was a handful of squamous cell carcinomas, 10 non-squamous carcinomas and 1 not otherwise specified. Study-level findings and limits: Local clonality of T cells correlated moderately yet significantly with local tumor mutational burden (R approximately 0.35). Dominant CDR3 beta clonotypes repeated across a patient's tumor loci, while different loci held unique high-frequency clones. Across individual patients, the high-frequency T-cell receptor beta clonotypes were largely distinct.

In regard to this clonotype: No antigen is known for it. The junction departs from germline at one end; a sequencing error may be responsible.

Per sample, roughly 570 ng of bulk tumor genomic DNA was the template used. From each primary tumor, several far-apart biopsies were obtained during surgery. Surgery that was curative in intent was performed on patients with untreated, newly diagnosed non-small cell lung cancer. This CDR3 is 14 amino acids long. CDR1 and CDR2 from the germline V gene are SGHNT and YYREEE (reference sequence). The TCR beta CDR3 region was amplified by multiplex PCR employing 32 V and 13 J primers. One entry per CDR3 protein results from TCRdb running MiXCR on the multiplex PCR reads. The sample yields 21,000 or so distinct CDR3 sequences, around 28% seen once.

What was sequenced was lung tumor tissue. The sequence derives from a middle-aged man with non-small cell lung cancer. The chain joins TRBV5-4 to TRBJ1-2; possible D gene TRBD1, 5 bases. In DNA form, the CDR3 reads TGTTCCAGCAGTACCGGGGCGCCTAACTATGGCTACACCTTC. Translating it yields CSSSTGAPNYGYTF.